This TCR beta chain was captured by sequencing in a study of a mutant IDH1 vaccine in newly diagnosed glioma. Time point given: week 23, last vaccination. The content of each vaccine dose was 300 ug of mutant IDH1 20-mer peptide, and topical imiquimod accompanied it. Here immunoSEQ multiplex PCR was the method, and the copy in TCRdb shows in-frame clones only, minus some. The table has roughly 28,000 clones, 65% to 85% seen once; the top ten hold less than 9.5%. There are a few counts of this clone. The antigen is not known. Germline V lookup: CDR1 SGHRS, CDR2 YFSETQ. Trimming left V 3 bases short and J 2 bases short, with 17 bases between. CDR3 length equals 16 residues.

This chain uses TRBV5-1 with TRBJ1-2, with D unclear. This receptor was taken from a woman between 18 and 29 years old with glioma. The material was PBMCs, obtained from a glioma patient whose treatment included an IDH1 peptide vaccine. CDR3 DNA sequence: TGCGCCAGCAGCTACGGACGTCTTTCGCTCAACTATGGCTACACCTTC. It yields the protein CASSYGRLSLNYGYTF. The full variable domain, with the rest looked up from reference TRBV5-1 and TRBJ1-2, is KAGVTQTPRYLIKTRGQQVTLSCSPISGHRSVSWYQQTPGQGLQFLFEYFSETQRNKGNFPGRFSGRQFSNSRSEMNVSTLELGDSALYLCASSYGRLSLNYGYTFGSGTRLTVV.